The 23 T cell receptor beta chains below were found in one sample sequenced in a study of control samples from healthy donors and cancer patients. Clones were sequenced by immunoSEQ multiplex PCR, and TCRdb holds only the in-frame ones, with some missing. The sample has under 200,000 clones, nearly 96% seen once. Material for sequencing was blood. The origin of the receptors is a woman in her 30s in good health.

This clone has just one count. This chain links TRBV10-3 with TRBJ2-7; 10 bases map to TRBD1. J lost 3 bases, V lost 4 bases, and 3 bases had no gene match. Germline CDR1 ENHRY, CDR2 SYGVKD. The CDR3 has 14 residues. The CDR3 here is CAISGGQGIYEQYF. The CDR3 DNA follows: TGTGCCATCAGTGGGGGACAGGGGATCTACGAGCAGTACTTC.

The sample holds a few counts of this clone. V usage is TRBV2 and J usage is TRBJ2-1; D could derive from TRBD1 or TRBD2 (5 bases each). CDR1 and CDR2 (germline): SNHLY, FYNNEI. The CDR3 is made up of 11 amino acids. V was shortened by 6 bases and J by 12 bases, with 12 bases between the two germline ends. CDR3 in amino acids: CASREGLRQFF. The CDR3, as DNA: TGTGCCAGCAGAGAGGGGTTACGGCAGTTCTTC.

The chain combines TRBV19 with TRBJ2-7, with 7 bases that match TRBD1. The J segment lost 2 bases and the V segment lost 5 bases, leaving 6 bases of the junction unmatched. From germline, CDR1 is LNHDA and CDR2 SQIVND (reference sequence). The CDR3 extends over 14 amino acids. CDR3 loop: CASSAPGQTYEQYF. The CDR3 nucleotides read TGTGCCAGTAGTGCCCCGGGACAGACCTACGAGCAGTACTTC. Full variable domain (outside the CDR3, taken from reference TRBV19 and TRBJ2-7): DGGITQSPKYLFRKEGQNVTLSCEQNLNHDAMYWYRQDPGQGLRLIYYSQIVNDFQKGDIAEGYSVSREKKESFPLTVTSAQKNPTAFYLCASSAPGQTYEQYFGPGTRLTVT.

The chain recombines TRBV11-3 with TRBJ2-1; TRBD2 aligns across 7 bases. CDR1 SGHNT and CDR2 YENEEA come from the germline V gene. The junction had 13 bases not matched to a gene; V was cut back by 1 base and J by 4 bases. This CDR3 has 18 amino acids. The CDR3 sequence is CASSLVLAEAQYYNEQFF. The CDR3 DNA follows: TGTGCCAGCAGCTTAGTCCTAGCGGAGGCCCAATATTACAATGAGCAGTTCTTC.

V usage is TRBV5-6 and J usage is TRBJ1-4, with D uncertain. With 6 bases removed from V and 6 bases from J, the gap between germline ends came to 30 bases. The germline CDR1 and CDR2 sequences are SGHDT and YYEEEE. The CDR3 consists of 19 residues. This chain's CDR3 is CASTYRREPHTRRDEKLFF. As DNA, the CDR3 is TGTGCCAGCACGTATCGCCGGGAGCCCCACACACGTCGGGATGAAAAACTGTTTTTT.

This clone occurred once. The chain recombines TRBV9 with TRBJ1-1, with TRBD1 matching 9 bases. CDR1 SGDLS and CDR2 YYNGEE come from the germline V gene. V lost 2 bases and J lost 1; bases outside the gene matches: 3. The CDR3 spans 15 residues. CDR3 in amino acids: CASSVMGQGNTEAFF. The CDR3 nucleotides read TGTGCCAGCAGCGTTATGGGACAGGGGAACACTGAAGCTTTCTTT.

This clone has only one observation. CDR3 sequence: CASRSLLRGTTEAFF. As DNA, the CDR3 is TGTGCCAGCCGATCTCTATTGCGAGGTACCACTGAAGCTTTCTTT. The chain recombines TRBV28 with TRBJ1-1; D call uncertain. Looked up from germline, CDR1 is MDHEN and CDR2 is SYDVKM. Trimming took 8 bases from V and 4 from J, leaving 20 bases between them. CDR3 length: 15 residues.

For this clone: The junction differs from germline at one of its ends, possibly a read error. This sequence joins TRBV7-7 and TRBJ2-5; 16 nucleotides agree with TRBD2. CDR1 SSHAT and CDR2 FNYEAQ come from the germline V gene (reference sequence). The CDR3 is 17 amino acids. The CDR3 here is CASSLGGTSGREETQYF. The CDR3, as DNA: TGTGCTAGCAGCTTAGGGGGGACTAGCGGGAGGGAAGAGACCCAGTACTTC. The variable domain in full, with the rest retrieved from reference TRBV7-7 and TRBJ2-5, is GAGVSQSPRYKVTKRGQDVTLRCDPISSHATLYWYQQALGQGPEFLTYFNYEAQPDKSGLPSDRFSAERPEGSISTLTIQRTEQRDSAMYRCASSLGGTSGREETQYFGPGTRLLVL.

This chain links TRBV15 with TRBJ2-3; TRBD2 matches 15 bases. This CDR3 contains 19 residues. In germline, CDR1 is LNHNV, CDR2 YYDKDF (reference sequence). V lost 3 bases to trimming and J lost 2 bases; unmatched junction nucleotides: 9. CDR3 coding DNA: TGTGCCACCAGCAGGATCCCGGGACTAGCGGGGGGCGACACAGATACGCAGTATTTT. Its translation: CATSRIPGLAGGDTDTQYF.

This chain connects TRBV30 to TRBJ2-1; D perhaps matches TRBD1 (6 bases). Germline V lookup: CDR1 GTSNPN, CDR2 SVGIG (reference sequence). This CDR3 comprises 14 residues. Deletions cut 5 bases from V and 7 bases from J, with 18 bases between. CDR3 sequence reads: CAWGGGGHLNEQFF. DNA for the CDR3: TGTGCCTGGGGGGGCGGCGGTCACTTGAATGAGCAGTTCTTC.

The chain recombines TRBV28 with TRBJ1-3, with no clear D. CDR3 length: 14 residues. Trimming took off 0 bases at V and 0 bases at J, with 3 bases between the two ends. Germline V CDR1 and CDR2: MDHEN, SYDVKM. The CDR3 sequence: CASSLWSSGNTIYF. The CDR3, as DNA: TGTGCCAGCAGTTTATGGAGCTCTGGAAACACCATATATTTT.

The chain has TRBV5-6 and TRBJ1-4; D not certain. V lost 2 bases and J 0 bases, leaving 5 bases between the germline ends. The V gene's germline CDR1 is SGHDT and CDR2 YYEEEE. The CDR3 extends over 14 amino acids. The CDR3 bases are TGTGCCAGCAGCTTTCTATCAACTAATGAAAAACTGTTTTTT. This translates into CASSFLSTNEKLFF.

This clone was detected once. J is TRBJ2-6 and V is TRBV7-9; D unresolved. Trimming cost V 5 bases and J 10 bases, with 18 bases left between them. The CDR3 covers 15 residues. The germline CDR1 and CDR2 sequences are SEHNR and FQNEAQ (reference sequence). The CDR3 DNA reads TGTGCCAGCAGCGTCGTGCGGTTGGAAGCAAACGTCCTGACTTTC. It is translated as CASSVVRLEANVLTF. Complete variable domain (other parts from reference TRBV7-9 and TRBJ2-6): DTGVSQNPRHKITKRGQNVTFRCDPISEHNRLYWYRQTLGQGPEFLTYFQNEAQLEKSRLLSDRFSAERPKGSFSTLEIQRTEQGDSAMYLCASSVVRLEANVLTFGAGSRLTVL.

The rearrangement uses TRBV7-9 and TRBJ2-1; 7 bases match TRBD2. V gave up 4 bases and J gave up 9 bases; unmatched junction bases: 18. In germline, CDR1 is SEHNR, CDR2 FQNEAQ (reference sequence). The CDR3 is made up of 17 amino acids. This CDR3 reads CASSSYQVQVGRGEQFF. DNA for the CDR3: TGTGCCAGCAGCTCTTACCAGGTACAGGTTGGGAGGGGTGAGCAGTTCTTC.

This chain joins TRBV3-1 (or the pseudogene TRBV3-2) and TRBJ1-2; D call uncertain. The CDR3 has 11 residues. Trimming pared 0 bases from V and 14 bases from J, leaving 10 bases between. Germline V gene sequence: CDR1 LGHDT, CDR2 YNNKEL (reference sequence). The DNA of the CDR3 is TGTGCCAGCAGCCAAGATTCGGCAGTTACCTTC. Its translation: CASSQDSAVTF.

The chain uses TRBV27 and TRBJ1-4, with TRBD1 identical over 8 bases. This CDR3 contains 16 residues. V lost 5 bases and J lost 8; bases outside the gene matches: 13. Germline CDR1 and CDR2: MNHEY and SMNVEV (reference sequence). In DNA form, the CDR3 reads TGTGCCAGCAGTCTGACCTGGACAGGGATACGCGAAAAACTGTTTTTT. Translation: CASSLTWTGIREKLFF.

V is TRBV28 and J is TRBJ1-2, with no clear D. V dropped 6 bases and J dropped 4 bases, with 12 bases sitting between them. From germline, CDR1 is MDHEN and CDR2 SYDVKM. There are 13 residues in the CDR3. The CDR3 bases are TGTGCCAGCAGCTTGGGAGGGTCCTATGGCTACACCTTC. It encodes CASSLGGSYGYTF.

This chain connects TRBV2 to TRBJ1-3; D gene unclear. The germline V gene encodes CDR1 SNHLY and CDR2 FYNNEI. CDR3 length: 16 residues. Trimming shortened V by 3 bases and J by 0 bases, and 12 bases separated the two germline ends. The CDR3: CASSEIRADSGNTIYF. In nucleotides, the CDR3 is TGTGCCAGCAGTGAGATTAGGGCTGACTCTGGAAACACCATATATTTT.

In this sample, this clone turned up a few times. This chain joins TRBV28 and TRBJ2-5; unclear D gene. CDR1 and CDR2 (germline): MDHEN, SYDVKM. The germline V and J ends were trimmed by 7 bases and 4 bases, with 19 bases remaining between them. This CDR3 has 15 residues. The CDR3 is CASTDGFEQGETQYF. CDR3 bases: TGTGCCAGCACCGACGGGTTCGAACAAGGAGAGACCCAGTACTTC.

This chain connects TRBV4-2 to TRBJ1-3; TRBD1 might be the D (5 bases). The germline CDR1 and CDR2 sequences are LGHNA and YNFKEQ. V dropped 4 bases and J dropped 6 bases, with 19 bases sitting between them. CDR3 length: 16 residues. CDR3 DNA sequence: TGTGCCAGCAGCCCGAGCCTGGGGCAAGAAGAAAACACCATATATTTT. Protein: CASSPSLGQEENTIYF.

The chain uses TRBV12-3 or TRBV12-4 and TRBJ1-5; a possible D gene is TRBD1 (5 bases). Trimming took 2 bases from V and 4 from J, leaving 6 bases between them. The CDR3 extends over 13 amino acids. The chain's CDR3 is CASSLKGNQPQHF. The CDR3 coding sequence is TGTGCCAGCAGTTTAAAGGGGAATCAGCCCCAGCATTTT.

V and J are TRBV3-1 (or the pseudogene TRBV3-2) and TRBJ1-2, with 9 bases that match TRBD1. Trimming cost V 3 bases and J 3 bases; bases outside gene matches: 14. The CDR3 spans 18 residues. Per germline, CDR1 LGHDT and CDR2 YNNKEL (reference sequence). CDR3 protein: CASSHRVGQGPSDYGYTF. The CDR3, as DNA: TGTGCCAGCAGCCATCGGGTGGGACAGGGACCATCCGACTATGGCTACACCTTC.

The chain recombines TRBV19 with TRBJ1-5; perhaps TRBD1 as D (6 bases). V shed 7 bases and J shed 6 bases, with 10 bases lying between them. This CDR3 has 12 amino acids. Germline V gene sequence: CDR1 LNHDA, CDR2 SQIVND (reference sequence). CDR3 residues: CASKLGAQPQHF. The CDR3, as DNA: TGTGCCAGTAAGTTGGGGGCTCAGCCCCAGCATTTT.